Listed below are T cell receptor beta chains from one sample, sequenced in a study of blood T cells in healthy people across ages. TCRdb used MiXCR to reprocess the 5' RACE reads, holding one entry per CDR3 protein. The sample consists of about 1.8 million distinct CDR3 sequences, around 48% of them appearing once. Material: blood. These receptors came from a woman aged 40 to 50 in good health. Each CDR3 is given with its conserved first and last residue. Fields, in order: D gene, V gene, clone size, J gene, CDR3 protein, CDR3 DNA. The D gene is left open where the match is weak. Part of the rows lack a size; the others show once, few, many or a class for expanded clones.

TRBD2,TRBV4-1,.,TRBJ2-1,CASSQERGDINEQFF,TGCGCCAGCAGCCAAGAGCGGGGGGACATCAATGAGCAGTTCTTC
TRBD1,TRBV6-2/TRBV6-3,once,TRBJ2-5,CASRRGQGGYQETQYF,TGTGCCAGTCGGCGGGGACAGGGGGGGTACCAAGAGACCCAGTACTTC
.,TRBV7-9,once,TRBJ1-1,CASSLAAATEAFF,TGTGCCAGCAGCTTAGCGGCAGCTACTGAAGCTTTCTTT
.,TRBV7-8,.,TRBJ2-5,CASSSFRDGRGETQYF,TGTGCCAGCAGCTCGTTCCGGGACGGACGTGGGGAGACCCAGTACTTC
TRBD2,TRBV6-5,once,TRBJ2-3,CASSYSGSSGGFRDTQYF,TGTGCCAGCAGTTACTCCGGATCTAGCGGGGGGTTTAGAGATACGCAGTATTTT
TRBD2,TRBV7-2,.,TRBJ2-3,CASSFLLAGSTSTDTQYF,TGTGCCAGCAGCTTCCTACTAGCGGGGAGTACTAGCACAGATACGCAGTATTTT
.,TRBV5-1,few,TRBJ1-5,CASSLAGGARPQHF,TGCGCCAGCAGCTTGGCCGGGGGGGCGCGGCCCCAGCATTTT
.,TRBV7-2,.,TRBJ1-1,CASIPENRNTEAFF,TGTGCCAGCATCCCCGAGAACAGGAACACTGAAGCTTTCTTT
.,TRBV27,.,TRBJ1-5,CAGCGLILNSNQPQHF,TGTGCCGGCTGCGGACTGATCCTCAATAGCAATCAGCCCCAGCATTTT
.,TRBV7-9,.,TRBJ1-2,CASSYGTRNGYTF,TGTGCCAGCAGCTATGGGACGAGGAATGGCTACACCTTC
.,TRBV7-9,few,TRBJ2-1,CASSPRDVSYNEQFF,TGTGCCAGCAGCCCCCGGGACGTGTCCTACAATGAGCAGTTCTTC
.,TRBV6-6,once,TRBJ1-6,CASSYGQLDSPLHF,TGTGCCAGCAGTTACGGACAATTAGATTCACCCCTCCACTTT
TRBD1,TRBV19,once,TRBJ2-4,CASSMGQGSNIQYF,TGTGCCAGTAGTATGGGACAGGGATCAAACATTCAGTACTTC
TRBD1,TRBV7-9,.,TRBJ2-3,CASSGGQYADTQYF,TGTGCCAGCAGTGGGGGACAGTATGCAGATACGCAGTATTTT
TRBD1,TRBV18,.,TRBJ1-2,CASSPPPDRVRYGYTF,TGTGCCAGCTCACCACCGCCGGACAGGGTGAGATATGGCTACACCTTC
.,TRBV3-1,.,TRBJ1-1,CASSSYTRGVTTEAFF,TGTGCCAGCAGCTCATACACACGGGGGGTAACCACTGAAGCTTTCTTT
.,TRBV14,.,TRBJ1-6,CASSPSQGYNSPLHF,TGTGCCAGCAGTCCTTCACAGGGATATAATTCACCCCTCCACTTT
TRBD2,TRBV20-1,.,TRBJ2-5,CSARDLGLAGGQETQYF,TGCAGTGCTAGAGATCTTGGGCTAGCGGGGGGGCAAGAGACCCAGTACTTC
.,TRBV11-2,few,TRBJ1-2,CASSLDLGRISNYGYTF,TGTGCCAGCAGCTTAGATCTCGGCCGGATTTCCAACTATGGCTACACCTTC
.,TRBV6-6,few,TRBJ2-7,CASSRHGDRGYEQYF,TGTGCCAGCAGTCGACATGGGGATCGCGGATACGAGCAGTACTTC
.,TRBV2,.,TRBJ2-5,CASSERQNQETQYF,TGTGCCAGCAGTGAAAGGCAGAACCAAGAGACCCAGTACTTC
.,TRBV4-3,.,TRBJ2-6,CASSQYGVSGANVLTF,TGCGCCAGCAGCCAATATGGCGTATCTGGGGCCAACGTCCTGACTTTC
TRBD1,TRBV28,.,TRBJ1-1,CASSRTGTRAFF,TGTGCCAGCAGCAGGACAGGGACGAGGGCTTTCTTT
TRBD2,TRBV9,.,TRBJ2-5,CASSMTSGGALETQYF,TGTGCCAGCAGCATGACTAGCGGGGGGGCCTTGGAGACCCAGTACTTC
.,TRBV4-1,.,TRBJ1-2,CASSQAQGPVYGYTF,TGCGCCAGCAGCCAAGCTCAAGGCCCCGTCTATGGCTACACCTTC
.,TRBV4-3,few,TRBJ1-2,CASSLNYKTGSGYTF,TGCGCCAGCAGCCTTAATTATAAGACAGGCAGTGGCTACACCTTC
.,TRBV7-9,.,TRBJ2-1,CASGVVYNEQFF,TGTGCCAGCGGGGTCGTCTACAATGAGCAGTTCTTC
TRBD1,TRBV2,.,TRBJ1-1,CARSGQTNTEAFF,TGTGCCAGGTCGGGACAGACGAACACTGAAGCTTTCTTT
.,TRBV10-3,many,TRBJ2-7,CAIRQDLSYEQYF,TGTGCCATCAGACAGGACCTCTCCTACGAGCAGTACTTC
.,TRBV18,.,TRBJ1-2,CASSPTRETLYGYTF,TGTGCCAGCTCACCCACCCGGGAGACCCTCTATGGCTACACCTTC
TRBD1,TRBV3-1,.,TRBJ2-3,CASSRTGAFGTQYF,TGTGCCAGCAGCCGGACAGGGGCTTTTGGTACGCAGTATTTT
.,TRBV20-1,.,TRBJ1-1,CSAARDTNTEAFF,TGCAGTGCTGCGAGAGACACGAACACTGAAGCTTTCTTT
TRBD2,TRBV5-1,.,TRBJ2-3,CASSGIAGGPSDTQYF,TGCGCCAGCAGCGGGATAGCGGGGGGGCCTTCGGATACGCAGTATTTT
.,TRBV4-3,.,TRBJ1-2,CASSQGDLGFHRGYTF,TGCGCCAGCAGCCAGGGGGATCTAGGGTTCCATCGTGGCTACACCTTC
TRBD2,TRBV7-2,.,TRBJ2-7,CACSLGGGGYFYEQYF,TGTGCCTGCAGCTTAGGAGGCGGGGGGTATTTCTACGAGCAGTACTTC
.,TRBV18,few,TRBJ2-5,CASSPERDETQYF,TGTGCCAGCTCACCAGAGAGGGACGAGACCCAGTACTTC
TRBD1,TRBV20-1,.,TRBJ2-1,CSASDRDGSYNEQFF,TGCAGTGCTTCGGACAGGGACGGCTCCTACAATGAGCAGTTCTTC
.,TRBV7-2,.,TRBJ1-5,CASSYQGDSNQPQHF,TGTGCCAGCAGTTACCAAGGGGATAGCAATCAGCCCCAGCATTTT
.,TRBV29-1,.,TRBJ2-3,CSVAFRGRTDTQYF,TGCAGCGTTGCCTTCCGCGGGCGCACAGATACGCAGTATTTT
TRBD2,TRBV12-3/TRBV12-4,.,TRBJ2-5,CASCPGTSGLNEQYF,TGTGCCAGCTGCCCTGGGACTAGCGGGCTTAATGAGCAGTACTTC
.,TRBV28,.,TRBJ2-7,CASSLSGTRYEQYF,TGTGCCAGCAGTTTATCCGGGACTCGGTACGAGCAGTACTTC
TRBD2,TRBV3-1,many,TRBJ2-5,CASSQDLAGARPQETQYF,TGTGCCAGCAGCCAAGATTTAGCGGGGGCCCGTCCCCAAGAGACCCAGTACTTC
.,TRBV20-1,.,TRBJ2-3,CSARMGTTDTQYF,TGCAGTGCTAGGATGGGGACTACAGATACGCAGTATTTT
.,TRBV20-1,.,TRBJ1-4,CSARGAGDNEKLFF,TGCAGTGCTAGAGGGGCCGGGGACAATGAAAAACTGTTTTTT
.,TRBV7-2,.,TRBJ1-6,CASSRASGNSPLHF,TGTGCCAGCAGCAGGGCCTCGGGTAATTCACCCCTCCACTTT